The 26 T cell receptor beta chains below all came from one sample that was sequenced in a study of T cells expressing NK-cell markers. From its re-call of the 5' RACE reads, TCRdb lists each CDR3 protein once, without DNA. The sample table sets out fewer than 400,000 distinct CDR3 sequences. Material for sequencing was blood T cells: a sorted CD56 or NKG2C T cell subset, CD4+ or CD8+ T cells, or bulk PBMC T cells (not recorded which). These TCRs come from a woman aged 50 to 60 in good health.

V usage is TRBV24-1 and J usage is TRBJ2-1; TCRdb outputs TRBD2, but without DNA this stays unchecked. The CDR3 extends over 16 amino acids. Germline CDR1 reads KGHDR; CDR2 reads SFDVKD. Here the CDR3 reads CATSALAGGQANEQFF.

V usage is TRBV5-6 and J usage is TRBJ2-1; TCRdb returns TRBD2, unconfirmable since there is no DNA. CDR3 length equals 16 residues. CDR1 is SGHDT, CDR2 YYEEEE, per germline. The CDR3: CASSPRTSGMRHEQFF. Complete variable domain (other parts from reference TRBV5-6 and TRBJ2-1): DAGVTQSPTHLIKTRGQQVTLRCSPKSGHDTVSWYQQALGQGPQFIFQYYEEEERQRGNFPDRFSGHQFPNYSSELNVNALLLGDSALYLCASSPRTSGMRHEQFFGPGTRLTVL.

The CDR3 is CSARAPVGQGGGTQYF. This chain uses TRBV20-1 with TRBJ2-5; TCRdb indicates TRBD1, and absent DNA this call remains unverified. The CDR3 loop spans 16 amino acids. CDR1 DFQATT and CDR2 SNEGSKA come from the germline V gene (reference sequence).

The chain joins TRBV7-2 to TRBJ2-2. CDR3 length: 15 amino acids. From germline, CDR1 is SGHTA and CDR2 FQGNSA. The chain's CDR3 is CASSRASTGSGELFF. The full variable domain, completed using reference TRBV7-2 and TRBJ2-2, is GAGVSQSPSNKVTEKGKDVELRCDPISGHTALYWYRQSLGQGLEFLIYFQGNSAPDKSGLPSDRFSAERTGGSVSTLTIQRTQQEDSAVYLCASSRASTGSGELFFGEGSRLTVL.

This chain uses TRBV18 with TRBJ1-6; TCRdb's assignment of TRBD1 cannot be checked, as there is no DNA. Germline CDR1 reads KGHSH; CDR2 reads LQKENI. The CDR3 spans 16 residues. The CDR3 region is CASSPETGVVNSPLHF.

V usage is TRBV7-9 and J usage is TRBJ2-3; the D gene TCRdb calls, TRBD1, cannot be checked with no DNA. In germline, CDR1 is SEHNR, CDR2 FQNEAQ (reference sequence). The CDR3 runs 16 residues. The CDR3 here is CASSTPGDSLADTQYF. Full variable domain (outside the CDR3, taken from reference TRBV7-9 and TRBJ2-3): DTGVSQNPRHKITKRGQNVTFRCDPISEHNRLYWYRQTLGQGPEFLTYFQNEAQLEKSRLLSDRFSAERPKGSFSTLEIQRTEQGDSAMYLCASSTPGDSLADTQYFGPGTRLTVL.

The gene calls are TRBV30 and TRBJ2-7. This CDR3 region has 12 residues. CDR1 is GTSNPN, CDR2 SVGIG, per germline (reference sequence). CDR3 sequence reads: CAWRGFSYEQYF.

This sequence joins TRBV7-8 and TRBJ2-1; without DNA, the TCRdb call of TRBD1 cannot be checked. This CDR3 region has 15 residues. Germline assignment: CDR1 SGHVS and CDR2 FQNEAQ. The chain's CDR3 is CASSPTRLGRHEQFF.

The chain links TRBV20-1 to TRBJ2-2; as DNA is missing, the TRBD2 call by TCRdb cannot be tested. CDR3 length: 17 residues. Per the germline V gene, CDR1 is DFQATT and CDR2 is SNEGSKA (reference sequence). CDR3 amino acids: CSARMVYSGMNTGELFF.

The gene calls are TRBV9 and TRBJ1-4. The germline gives CDR1 SGDLS, CDR2 YYNGEE. CDR3 size: 15 residues. CDR3 amino acids: CASSLHSSTNEKLFF.

This chain uses TRBV6-6 with TRBJ2-1; absent DNA, TCRdb's TRBD1 call cannot be checked. Germline CDR1 is MNHNY and CDR2 is SVGAGI (reference sequence). This CDR3 is 14 amino acids long. CDR3 residues: CASNPGTTYNEQFF.

This sequence joins TRBV4-2 and TRBJ2-5; as DNA is missing, the TRBD1 call by TCRdb cannot be tested. The CDR3 extends over 14 amino acids. Germline assignment: CDR1 LGHNA and CDR2 YNFKEQ. The CDR3 protein is CASSATGGKETQYF.

The chain carries TRBV29-1 and TRBJ2-7; with no DNA, the TCRdb D assignment of TRBD1 cannot be verified. The germline CDR1 and CDR2 sequences are SQVTM and ANQGSEA. This CDR3 comprises 12 residues. CDR3 sequence: CSVDPTGYEQYF.

This sequence joins TRBV5-1 and TRBJ2-7; TCRdb indicates TRBD1, and absent DNA this call remains unverified. Germline V gives CDR1 SGHRS, CDR2 YFSETQ. The CDR3 runs to 16 residues. CDR3 loop: CASSPERTGSSYEQYF.

The chain joins TRBV7-8 to TRBJ1-5. CDR3 length: 15 amino acids. The germline CDR1 and CDR2 sequences are SGHVS and FQNEAQ. CDR3 protein: CASSLELQDVQPQHF.

The chain uses TRBV13 and TRBJ2-5; TCRdb reports TRBD2, a call that lacks DNA to check it against. Looked up from germline, CDR1 is PRHDT and CDR2 is FYEKMQ (reference sequence). CDR3 length: 18 residues. This CDR3 reads CASSLSTGTSGAQETQYF. The full variable domain, its missing parts supplied by reference TRBV13 and TRBJ2-5, is AAGVIQSPRHLIKEKRETATLKCYPIPRHDTVYWYQQGPGQDPQFLISFYEKMQSDKGSIPDRFSAQQFSDYHSELNMSSLELGDSALYFCASSLSTGTSGAQETQYFGPGTRLLVL.

The rearrangement joins TRBV14 to TRBJ1-6. The CDR3 spans 13 residues. CDR1 SGHDN and CDR2 FVKESK come from the germline V gene. CDR3 residues: CASSLDLNSPLHF.

V gene TRBV20-1 combines with J gene TRBJ1-5; the D call of TRBD1 rests on TCRdb alone, since no DNA is present to check it. Germline V gives CDR1 DFQATT, CDR2 SNEGSKA (reference sequence). The CDR3 spans 13 residues. The CDR3 is CSASQGRDQPQHF.

The gene calls are TRBV29-1 and TRBJ2-1; TCRdb reports TRBD2, a call that lacks DNA to check it against. The germline V gene has CDR1 SQVTM and CDR2 ANQGSEA. The CDR3 spans 14 residues. CDR3 protein: CSVGSGTSYNEQFF.

The chain uses TRBV5-1 and TRBJ2-7; without DNA, the TCRdb call of TRBD1 cannot be checked. CDR3 length: 16 amino acids. Germline CDR1 and CDR2: SGHRS and YFSETQ. This CDR3 is CASSLRGQGASYEQYF. The entire variable domain, with the rest obtained from reference TRBV5-1 and TRBJ2-7, is as follows: KAGVTQTPRYLIKTRGQQVTLSCSPISGHRSVSWYQQTPGQGLQFLFEYFSETQRNKGNFPGRFSGRQFSNSRSEMNVSTLELGDSALYLCASSLRGQGASYEQYFGPGTRLTVT.

This chain uses TRBV12-3 or TRBV12-4 with TRBJ2-5; TCRdb proposes TRBD1, but this gene call is untestable without DNA. The CDR3 sequence is 17 residues long. This chain's CDR3 is CASSHHRGLRNQETQYF.

V is TRBV6-5 and J is TRBJ2-1; the D call of TRBD2 rests on TCRdb alone, since no DNA is present to check it. The germline gives CDR1 MNHEY, CDR2 SVGAGI. This CDR3 is built from 15 residues. The CDR3 sequence is CASSYLGLANGEQFF.

This chain joins TRBV20-1 and TRBJ1-2; TCRdb's assignment of TRBD1 cannot be checked, as there is no DNA. In germline, CDR1 is DFQATT, CDR2 SNEGSKA (reference sequence). The CDR3 extends over 15 amino acids. CDR3 protein: CSARTTVRSNYGYTF.

The chain is built from TRBV5-1 and TRBJ2-1; TCRdb's assignment of TRBD1 cannot be checked, as there is no DNA. Germline V gene data show CDR1 as SGHRS and CDR2 as YFSETQ. This CDR3 region has 18 residues. The CDR3 protein is CASSLLGGSGQGVNEQFF.

The chain has TRBV5-6 and TRBJ2-2; the D gene TCRdb calls, TRBD1, cannot be checked with no DNA. Germline CDR1 and CDR2: SGHDT and YYEEEE. The CDR3 contains 16 residues. This CDR3 is CASSSTGGANTGELFF.

The J gene is TRBJ1-5, the V gene TRBV18; TCRdb outputs TRBD1, but without DNA this stays unchecked. CDR3 length equals 13 residues. Looked up from germline, CDR1 is KGHSH and CDR2 is LQKENI. The CDR3 reads CASATGTNQPQHF.